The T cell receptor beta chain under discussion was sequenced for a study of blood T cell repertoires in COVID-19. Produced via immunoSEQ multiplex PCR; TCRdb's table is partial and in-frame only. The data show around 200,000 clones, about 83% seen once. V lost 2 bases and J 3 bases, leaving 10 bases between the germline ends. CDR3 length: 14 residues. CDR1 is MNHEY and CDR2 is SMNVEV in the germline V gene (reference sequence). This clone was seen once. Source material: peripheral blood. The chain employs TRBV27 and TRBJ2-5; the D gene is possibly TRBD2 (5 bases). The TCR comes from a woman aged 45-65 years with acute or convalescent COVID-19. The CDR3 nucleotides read TGTGCCAGCAGTTTACTTAGCGCGGAAGAGACCCAGTACTTC. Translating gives CASSLLSAEETQYF.